These T cell receptor beta chains were read from a single sample in a study of cytomegalovirus exposure and HLA in healthy donors. The data were produced by immunoSEQ multiplex PCR, yet TCRdb's version contains in-frame clones alone and is incomplete. This table holds 95,000 to 150,000 clones, 73% found once. The sample taken for sequencing was PBMCs. These receptors originate from a man aged 60 to 75 in good health and CMV-seropositive. CDR3s include the opening cysteine and the closing phenylalanine or tryptophan.

TRBV5-5,CASSLAWADTEAFF
TRBV6-5,CASSRDRDNQPQHF
TRBV2,CASGGVGLEIYEQYF
TRBV20-1,CSADRAEAFF
TRBV18,CASSPSEQREQYF
TRBV6-4,CASSDSGLAGDTGELFF
TRBV7-9,CASSGGQAAYEQYF
TRBV19,CASTTRERGERHF
TRBV18,CASSPLGQGYEQYF
TRBV28,CASSYRAEEKLFF
TRBV20-1,CSASSGQPQHF
TRBV7-8,CASSLVQDQPQHF
TRBV5-4,CASSSGFPYGYTF
TRBV28,CASSLSAGTDTQYF
TRBV2,CASSVGGVYTEAFF
TRBV30,CAWRRSGERYEQYF
TRBV6-5,CASSYSPTTYEQYF
TRBV30,CAWTRDSYGYTF
TRBV28,CASSTLLAGVQETQYF
TRBV5-6,CASSPGTELITGELFF
TRBV25-1,CASSAEYSNQPQHF
TRBV15,CATSRDAGAGGNTEAFF
TRBV11-2,CASSPQIAGTAHEQYF
TRBV28,CASSFQVYRGYTF
TRBV19,CASSRSGQVSSYEQYF
TRBV18,CASSAGSNTIYF
TRBV19,CASPSPSGLNTEAFF
TRBV29-1,CSVGRTGSWDTQYF
TRBV19,CASSLLFSGGETQYF
TRBV10-3,CAIMGQGGPGELFF
TRBV7-8,CASSPYRGNQPQHF
TRBV28,CASSYDTGYEQYF
TRBV2,CASVDGGQTDTQYF
TRBV6-5,CASTRQLNTEAFF